These T cell receptor beta chains were read from a single sample in a study of blood T cell repertoires in COVID-19. The table came from immunoSEQ multiplex PCR; TCRdb's copy has only in-frame clones and leaves some out. The sample consists of about 130,000 clones, approximately 83% of them appearing once. The sample was peripheral blood. The origin of the receptors is a man in his forties with active or convalescent COVID-19. The CDR3 runs from the conserved cysteine through the conserved F or W. Only some rows state a clone size, as once, few, many or a class for expanded clones.

clone_size j_call v_call cdr3_aa
many TRBJ1-6 TRBV28 CASSLDRGLSPLHF
NA TRBJ2-5 TRBV7-3 CASSLGGTGETQYF
NA TRBJ1-3 TRBV3-1/TRBV3-2 CASSQGGPGNTIYF
NA TRBJ2-3 TRBV6-5 CAVADTLHTDTQYF
NA TRBJ1-2 TRBV14 CASSWGDYGYTF
NA TRBJ1-4 TRBV19 CASNPQGAPPGKLFF
NA TRBJ2-5 TRBV7-3 CASSFAVGETQYF
NA TRBJ2-5 TRBV6-5 CASSQPGHTQETQYF
NA TRBJ1-1 TRBV5-1 CASNTGPGTEAFF
once TRBJ2-1 TRBV5-6 CASSLALAGVGPSYNEQFF
NA TRBJ2-7 TRBV20-1 CSASSGQGSREQYF
NA TRBJ2-7 TRBV30 CAWSGVGAAYEQYF
NA TRBJ2-5 TRBV24-1 CATDRGHRETQYF
NA TRBJ1-5 TRBV28 CASSPSEPQHF
few TRBJ2-3 TRBV19 CASSSGVRTDTQYF
NA TRBJ2-2 TRBV4-3 CASSQAPRGQSPGELFF
NA TRBJ1-1 TRBV30 CAWKPIGTEAFF
NA TRBJ1-6 TRBV12-3/TRBV12-4 CASSLDLGPPLHF
NA TRBJ1-1 TRBV9 CASSVAQGTEAFF
NA TRBJ2-1 TRBV3-1/TRBV3-2 CASSQGTSGISYNEQFF
NA TRBJ2-3 TRBV5-1 CASRGPGADTQYF
NA TRBJ2-6 TRBV28 CASSPSGGVSGANVLTF
NA TRBJ2-6 TRBV5-4 CASSLVSFSGANVLTF
NA TRBJ1-5 TRBV27 CASSLTKTGNQPQHF
NA TRBJ1-6 TRBV11-2 CASSLKQGDFAPLHF
few TRBJ1-4 TRBV9 CASSVAEGRNEKLFF
NA TRBJ2-3 TRBV29-1 CSVRFRGVGDTQYF
NA TRBJ2-5 TRBV11-1 CASSHRTGGETQYF
NA TRBJ1-2 TRBV2 CASIRGWDYGYTF
NA TRBJ1-1 TRBV6-5 CASTWEANTEAFF
NA TRBJ2-5 TRBV12-3/TRBV12-4 CASTKSTEETQYF
NA TRBJ2-1 TRBV7-3 CASSPKGGKDEQFF
NA TRBJ1-6 TRBV11-1 CASSSQSGVSPLHF
NA TRBJ2-7 TRBV2 CASSTNYEQYF
once TRBJ1-6 TRBV30 CAWSVFGQVNSPLHF
NA TRBJ2-1 TRBV7-2 CASSLVAGGGPVLNEQFF
NA TRBJ2-5 TRBV9 CASSVDGGADETQYF
NA TRBJ2-5 TRBV7-3 CASSLTSQGRGETQYF
NA TRBJ1-5 TRBV11-3 CASSPRDTDSNQPQHF